The sequence of this TCR beta chain was determined in a study of blood T cells in healthy people across ages (dated by TCRdb to between 2014 and 2016). Regarding the complete study: In model experiments, template switching captured about one uniquely barcoded TCR beta cDNA molecule for every two T cells. To avoid experimental bias, donors of different ages were randomly spread across the sequencing lanes. Two additional independent replicas of 1 million unique cDNA reads from the same blood draw were analyzed for two donors (one aged 18 to 30 and one aged 80 or older). To track age-related changes in TCR beta repertoire diversity, the study relied on deep sequencing normalized with unique cDNA molecular identifiers. Donors were grouped into four age groups: young (average roughly 15 years), middle-aged (39), aged (around 60) and long-lived (approximately 78).

Taken from the germline V gene, the CDR1 and CDR2 loops are LGHNA and YNFKEQ. Between the V and J ends, shortened by 4 bases and 5 bases respectively, the junction contains 9 bases. Its CDR3 holds 13 amino acids, cysteine through phenylalanine. Solely the CDR3 DNA is kept, with 39 bases framed from the first base. Systemically healthy Caucasian individuals from Russia, 39 in total and aged roughly 6 to 95 years, were included as donors. Ten milliliters of peripheral blood were drawn from each donor into EDTA-treated Vacutainer tubes. Ficoll-Paque density-gradient centrifugation was used to isolate PBMCs, with at least 6 million per sample. Total RNA, at least 5.5 micrograms per sample, was extracted from PBMCs with Trizol reagent. Naive CD45RAhigh/CD27high T cell percentages were measured by flow cytometry on a PBMC aliquot from every donor. On this clonotype: The clone's antigen remains unknown. Nothing much larger sits one base from this clone, and base qualities are not available.

General findings and caveats noted by the study authors: The CMV infection status of donors was not known, potentially confounding age-related changes in expanded clonotypes. Compared with the aged group, more naive CD4+ T cells, fewer expanded clones and increased TCR diversity were shown by the long-lived group, suggesting age selection. A strong correlation was found between observed TCR beta diversity and the percentage of naive T cells measured by flow cytometry. Estimates of total diversity based on one million sequenced T cells were regarded as lower bounds and as underestimates. Bulk unsorted PBMC profiling prevented conclusive comparison of naive and antigen-experienced compartments. As age increased, observed TCR beta diversity per million T cells dropped in a roughly linear way, and a significant reduction was already evident by age about 40.

The library was built by means of 5' RACE. The run used an Illumina HiSeq 2500. The second PCR ran for about 6 to 12 cycles and used a J-beta primer mix along with a sample-barcoded 5' primer. Each TCR beta cDNA molecule received a unique molecular identifier from a template-switch 5' adaptor carrying 12 random nucleotides. At least 2.5 million CDR3-containing paired-end reads were obtained from each sample. All of the RNA was converted into first-strand cDNA using the Mint cDNA synthesis kit, with a TRBC-specific oligonucleotide serving as the primer. All cDNA was treated with uracil-DNA glycosylase and then went through a first 18-cycle PCR with the universal primers M1SS and BC2_uni_R. Concerning the study's data processing: Normalization of each sample was performed by random selection of 1 million high-quality reads, each carrying a distinct molecular identifier. Instead of being binned into consensus sequences, reads with shared molecular identifiers were discarded. MiTCR, with a Q25 quality threshold and the strictest error-elimination algorithm, was used for CDR3 identification, clonotype clustering and error correction. Lower-bound total TCR beta diversity was estimated with a nonparametric unseen species model using Euler transformation. TCRdb handled the public reads itself, with Q25 trimming in fastp and clone calling in MiXCR, and kept productive beta chains. A single entry per CDR3 protein holds the most common genes and DNA from its merged rows. The V and J calls and clone size come from TCRdb's table, not from the authors' own analysis. The sample records 380,000 or so distinct CDR3 sequences, roughly half of which are singletons. Of the sample, 45% to 65% is held by the ten largest clones.

The sequence came from a man in his sixties in good health. The rearrangement combines TRBV4-2 with TRBJ1-5, with the D gene not confidently named. Sequencing used blood. The DNA sequence is TGTGCCAGCAGCCGCCTACGGGATCAGCCCCAGCATTTT. It specifies CASSRLRDQPQHF.